This T cell receptor beta chain was found in a study of vaccination and CD4 T cells after COVID-19 (dated by TCRdb to between 2022 and 2023). Regarding the research as a whole: Every convalescent patient had a positive nasal swab PCR test for SARS-CoV-2, with mild disease in roughly ten patients and severe disease in one. In the convalescent cohort there were six males and four females, among whom were two Hispanic individuals, seven Caucasians, two Asians and one multiracial person. Each participant got two doses of either the Pfizer-BioNTech BNT162b2 vaccine (n=8) or the Moderna mRNA-1273 vaccine (n=2). Post-COVID blood samples from convalescent patients were collected a median of approximately 100 days after diagnosis, with a range of roughly 35 to 180 days. Post-vaccine blood samples were collected a median of about 72 days after the second vaccine dose, ranging from roughly 14 to 241 days. Culture stimuli were overlapping spike peptide pools from SARS-CoV-2 and from the common cold coronaviruses HCoV-NL63, HCoV-OC43 and HCoV-229E. Control cultures received a CEFX viral epitope pool as the positive control, an HIV-1 Nef peptide pool as the negative control, or no peptide. The spike-specific CD4+ TCR repertoire was compared before and after mRNA vaccination in nine to ten COVID-19 convalescent patients and a handful of infection-naive healthy vaccine recipients. General findings and caveats noted by the study authors: Among convalescent patients, a median about 90% of the SARS-CoV-2-reactive clones seen after vaccination appeared only after vaccination, which suggests priming specific to the vaccine. Of the vaccine-specific clones in convalescent patients, 304 of 307, or nearly all, reacted only to SARS-CoV-2 spike and did not cross-react with common cold coronaviruses. The number of convalescent patients in the study was relatively small, and the study did not examine early timepoints following natural infection. The median number of SARS-CoV-2-reactive clonotypes rose from under 25 after infection to a few dozen after vaccination, but the change was not significant.

Concerning this clonotype itself: This clone's antigen is unknown. Per-base qualities were not stored, and no clone one base away is much larger.

The sample's treatment or condition, from its label and the paper: roughly ten-day PBMC culture with coronavirus spike peptide pools or control peptides (ViraFEST assay). To expand antigen-specific T cells with peptide pools and then pick out the expanded clonotypes through TCR sequencing, the study relied on the ViraFEST assay. Positive SARS-CoV-2 PCR tests in the convalescent patients dated from March to December 2020, before Alpha, Beta and Delta variants emerged in the United States. Each well held 2.2 million or so PBMCs cultured in IMDM containing about 5% human AB serum and 9 to 10 IU/ml IL-2, with 10 ug/ml peptide pools added. On days 3 and 7, half of the culture medium was replaced with fresh IL-2-containing medium. CD4+ T cells were isolated after about nine days of culture through negative selection using the EasySep CD4+ T cell isolation kit. Ficoll-Paque Plus gradient centrifugation was used to isolate PBMCs from whole blood, and the isolated PBMCs were then either used fresh or cryopreserved at -140C. Each culture condition was generally run in triplicate wells.

The V end loses 2 bases and the J end loses 5 bases, and a stretch of 9 bases separates them. Its CDR3 holds 13 amino acids, cysteine through phenylalanine. Of the read, only the CDR3 DNA is kept; its 39 bases are in frame from base 1. For CDR1 and CDR2, the germline V gene lists SGHAT and FQNNGV. The library was produced with PCR. DNA from cultured CD4+ T cells underwent TCR sequencing with the Oncomine TCR Beta short-read assay at the Johns Hopkins FTIC core. The QIAamp micro DNA kit was used to extract genomic DNA from the cultured CD4+ T cells. Oncomine TCR Beta libraries from cultured CD4+ T cells were pooled with unique dual indexes and sequenced on an Illumina iSeq 100. From the authors' description of their analysis: Non-productive sequences were removed, and CDR3s not starting with C, not ending with F or W, or shorter than 7 amino acids were discarded. Antigen-specific clonotypes were identified with the MANAFEST web application by comparing peptide-stimulated wells with reference and other culture wells. For a clone to be called positive, the clone needed an FDR below 0.05, an odds ratio above 5, and a productive frequency above 0.1% in at least two of three replicate wells. Cross-reactive clonotypes were defined as significantly expanded in both SARS-CoV-2 spike wells and at least one common cold coronavirus spike condition. Using R version 3.6.1, CDR3 homology was evaluated through Levenshtein distances (stringdist) along with unrooted phylogenetic trees (ape). The public reads were run again by TCRdb, first through fastp at Q25 and then through MiXCR, and only productive beta chains were kept. Every entry covers one CDR3 protein and lists the most common genes and DNA from its rows. It is TCRdb's table, rather than the study itself, that gives the V and J calls and clone size. The sample contains 15,000 to 20,000 distinct CDR3 sequences, around 50% of them found a single time. The ten largest clones add up to approximately 7.5% of the sample.

The rearranged segments are TRBV11-2 and TRBJ2-5; TRBD1 is perhaps the D gene, given 5 matching bases. This clonotype originated in a human donor who had recovered from COVID-19. Sequenced input: CD4+ T cells from blood, cultured in vitro. In nucleotide form, the sequence is TGTGCCAGCAGCTTACAGGGATGGGAGACCCAGTACTTC. Its translation reads: CASSLQGWETQYF.